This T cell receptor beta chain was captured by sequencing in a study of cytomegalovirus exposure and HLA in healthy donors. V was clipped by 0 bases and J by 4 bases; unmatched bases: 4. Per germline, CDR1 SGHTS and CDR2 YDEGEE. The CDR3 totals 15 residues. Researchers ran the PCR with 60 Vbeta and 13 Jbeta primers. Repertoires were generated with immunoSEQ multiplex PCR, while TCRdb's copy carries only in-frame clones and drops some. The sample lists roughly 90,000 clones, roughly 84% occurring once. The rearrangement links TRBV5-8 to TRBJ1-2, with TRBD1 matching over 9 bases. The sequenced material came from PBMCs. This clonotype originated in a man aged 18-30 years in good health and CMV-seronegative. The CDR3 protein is CASSLGTGELYGYTF. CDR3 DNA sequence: TGTGCCAGCAGCTTGGGGACAGGGGAACTCTATGGCTACACCTTC. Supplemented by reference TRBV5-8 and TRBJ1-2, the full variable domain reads EAGVTQSPTHLIKTRGQQATLRCSPISGHTSVYWYQQALGLGLQFLLWYDEGEERNRGNFPPRFSGRQFPNYSSELNVNALELEDSALYLCASSLGTGELYGYTFGSGTRLTVV.